The rows below give T cell receptor beta chains drawn from one sample of a study of blood T cells in healthy people across ages. TCRdb used MiXCR to reprocess the 5' RACE reads, holding one entry per CDR3 protein. Of around 1,500,000 distinct CDR3 sequences listed, 42% are singletons. The sample comprised blood. Receptors originate from a young woman in good health. The CDR3 runs from the conserved cysteine through the conserved F or W. Each record gives: J gene, V gene, CDR3 protein.

TRBJ2-5 | TRBV20-1 | CSARFKDGETQYF
TRBJ2-2 | TRBV10-3 | CAISEPKRQGRGNTGELFF
TRBJ1-1 | TRBV2 | CASSEVQGRSNTEAFF
TRBJ2-7 | TRBV7-2 | CASSKYSGEQYF
TRBJ2-3 | TRBV7-2 | CASSLARSGTTQYF
TRBJ2-1 | TRBV28 | CASSPKWGTGAYNEQFF
TRBJ2-7 | TRBV3-1 | CASSQVLAGGEQYF
TRBJ2-7 | TRBV6-1 | CVSRGGRDIFYEQYF
TRBJ2-7 | TRBV7-9 | CASSLVKGLSYEQYF
TRBJ2-1 | TRBV5-1 | CASSVEPGGEQFF
TRBJ2-1 | TRBV6-2/TRBV6-3 | CASSYRLAGGPNEQFF
TRBJ2-1 | TRBV24-1 | CATSDPPGGNEQFF
TRBJ1-1 | TRBV6-1 | CASSEALGGAGLMNTEAFF
TRBJ2-4 | TRBV2 | CASSGKRDRVLAKNIRYF
TRBJ2-1 | TRBV27 | CASSYPGEGLNEQFF
TRBJ2-3 | TRBV27 | CASSWLAGEIDTQYF
TRBJ2-1 | TRBV27 | CASRRDLRSSYNEQFF
TRBJ1-1 | TRBV29-1 | CSVEVQGIQAFF
TRBJ2-1 | TRBV7-2 | CASSLGTAYGQFF
TRBJ2-7 | TRBV6-6 | CASSQNREDEQYF
TRBJ2-3 | TRBV10-2 | CASNEVEFTDTQYF
TRBJ2-6 | TRBV4-1 | CASSQGLKISGANVLTF
TRBJ1-1 | TRBV7-7 | CASSFNRETEAFF
TRBJ2-5 | TRBV27 | CASSLTGSGGDQETQYF
TRBJ2-3 | TRBV6-5 | CASSYSGHNTDTQYF
TRBJ2-3 | TRBV4-2 | CASSQPPTQTEAATDTQYF
TRBJ1-2 | TRBV7-2 | CASSSFGADYGYTF
TRBJ1-1 | TRBV5-1 | CASSARTGWVPEAFF